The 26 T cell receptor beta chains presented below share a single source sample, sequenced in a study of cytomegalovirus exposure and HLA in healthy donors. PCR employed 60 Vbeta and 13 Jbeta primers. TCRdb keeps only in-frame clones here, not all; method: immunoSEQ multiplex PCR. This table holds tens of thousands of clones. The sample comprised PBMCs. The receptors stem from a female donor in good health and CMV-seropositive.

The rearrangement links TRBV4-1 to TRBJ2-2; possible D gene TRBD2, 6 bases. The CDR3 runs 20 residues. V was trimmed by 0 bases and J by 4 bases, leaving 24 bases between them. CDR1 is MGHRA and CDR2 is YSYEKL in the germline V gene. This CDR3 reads CASSQDRGWVQTARTGELFF. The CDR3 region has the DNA TGCGCCAGCAGCCAAGACCGGGGGTGGGTTCAGACAGCGCGCACCGGGGAGCTGTTTTTT.

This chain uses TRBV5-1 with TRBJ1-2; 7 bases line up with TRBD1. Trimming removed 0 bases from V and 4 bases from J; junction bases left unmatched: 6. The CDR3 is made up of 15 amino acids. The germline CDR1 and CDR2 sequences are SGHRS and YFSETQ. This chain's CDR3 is CASSLEVRGSYGYTF. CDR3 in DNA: TGCGCCAGCAGCTTGGAGGTCAGGGGGTCCTATGGCTACACCTTC.

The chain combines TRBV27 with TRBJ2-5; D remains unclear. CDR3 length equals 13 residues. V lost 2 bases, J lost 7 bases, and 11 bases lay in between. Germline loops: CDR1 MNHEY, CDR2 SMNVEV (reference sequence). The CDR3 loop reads CASSLQASGTQYF. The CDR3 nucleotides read TGTGCCAGCAGTTTACAGGCATCCGGGACCCAGTACTTC.

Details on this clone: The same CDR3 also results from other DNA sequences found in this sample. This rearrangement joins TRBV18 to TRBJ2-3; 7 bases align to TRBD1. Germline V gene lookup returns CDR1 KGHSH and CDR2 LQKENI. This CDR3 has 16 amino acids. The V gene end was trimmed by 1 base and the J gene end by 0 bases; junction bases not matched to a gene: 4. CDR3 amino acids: CASSPLAGGSTDTQYF. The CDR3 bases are TGTGCCAGCTCACCACTGGCAGGGGGAAGCACAGATACGCAGTATTTT.

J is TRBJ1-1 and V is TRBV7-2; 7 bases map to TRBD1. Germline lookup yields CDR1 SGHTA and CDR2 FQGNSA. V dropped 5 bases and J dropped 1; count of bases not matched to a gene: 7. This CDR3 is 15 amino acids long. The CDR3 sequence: CASSRQTGENTEAFF. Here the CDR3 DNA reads TGTGCCAGCAGCCGTCAAACAGGGGAGAACACTGAAGCTTTCTTT.

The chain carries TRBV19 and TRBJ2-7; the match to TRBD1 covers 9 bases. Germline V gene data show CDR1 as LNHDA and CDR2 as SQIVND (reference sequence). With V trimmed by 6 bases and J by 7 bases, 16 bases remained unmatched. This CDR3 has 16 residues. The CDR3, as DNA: TGTGCCAGTAGCGAGTATATATTGGGACAGGGTGTGGAGCAGTACTTC. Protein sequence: CASSEYILGQGVEQYF.

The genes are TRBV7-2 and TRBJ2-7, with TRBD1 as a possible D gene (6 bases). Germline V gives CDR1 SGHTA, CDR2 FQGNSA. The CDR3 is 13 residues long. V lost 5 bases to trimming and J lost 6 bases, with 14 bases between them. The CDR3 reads CASSPGAGSEQYF. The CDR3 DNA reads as TGTGCCAGCAGCCCAGGGGCAGGGAGCGAGCAGTACTTC. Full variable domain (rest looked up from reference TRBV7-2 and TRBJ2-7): GAGVSQSPSNKVTEKGKDVELRCDPISGHTALYWYRQSLGQGLEFLIYFQGNSAPDKSGLPSDRFSAERTGGSVSTLTIQRTQQEDSAVYLCASSPGAGSEQYFGPGTRLTVT.

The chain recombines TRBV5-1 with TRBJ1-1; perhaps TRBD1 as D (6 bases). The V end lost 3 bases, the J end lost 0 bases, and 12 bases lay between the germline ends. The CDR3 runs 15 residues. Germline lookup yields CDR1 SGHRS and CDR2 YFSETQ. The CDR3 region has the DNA TGCGCCAGCAGCTCAGCGGGACATATGAACACTGAAGCTTTCTTT. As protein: CASSSAGHMNTEAFF.

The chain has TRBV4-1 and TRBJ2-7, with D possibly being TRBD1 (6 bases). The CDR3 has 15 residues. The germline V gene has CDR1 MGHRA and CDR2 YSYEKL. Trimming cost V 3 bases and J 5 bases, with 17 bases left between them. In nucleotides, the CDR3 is TGCGCCAGCAGCCACGGACAGTCAGTACGCCACGAGCAGTACTTC. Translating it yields CASSHGQSVRHEQYF.

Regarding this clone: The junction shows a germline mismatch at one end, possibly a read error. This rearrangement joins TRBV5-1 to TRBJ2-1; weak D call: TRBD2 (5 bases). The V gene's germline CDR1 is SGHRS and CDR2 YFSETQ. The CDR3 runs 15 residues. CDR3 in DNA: TGCGCCAGCAGCCCTACGGGGAGCTCCGACAATGAGCAGTTCTTC. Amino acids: CASSPTGSSDNEQFF.

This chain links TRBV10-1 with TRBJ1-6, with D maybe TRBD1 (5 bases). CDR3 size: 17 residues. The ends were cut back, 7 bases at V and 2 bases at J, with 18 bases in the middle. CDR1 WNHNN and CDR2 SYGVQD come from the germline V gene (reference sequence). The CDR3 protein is CASNPEGGDPYNSPLHF. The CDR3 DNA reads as TGCGCCAGCAATCCCGAAGGAGGGGACCCCTATAATTCACCCCTCCACTTT.

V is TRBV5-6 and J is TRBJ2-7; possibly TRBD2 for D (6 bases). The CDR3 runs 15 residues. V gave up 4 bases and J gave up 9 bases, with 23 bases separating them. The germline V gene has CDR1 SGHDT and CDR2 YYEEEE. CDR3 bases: TGTGCCAGCAGCCGGTCCGGGACTCCATGGAGCGGGCAGTACTTC. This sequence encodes CASSRSGTPWSGQYF. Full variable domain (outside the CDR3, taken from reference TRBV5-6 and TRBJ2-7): DAGVTQSPTHLIKTRGQQVTLRCSPKSGHDTVSWYQQALGQGPQFIFQYYEEEERQRGNFPDRFSGHQFPNYSSELNVNALLLGDSALYLCASSRSGTPWSGQYFGPGTRLTVT.

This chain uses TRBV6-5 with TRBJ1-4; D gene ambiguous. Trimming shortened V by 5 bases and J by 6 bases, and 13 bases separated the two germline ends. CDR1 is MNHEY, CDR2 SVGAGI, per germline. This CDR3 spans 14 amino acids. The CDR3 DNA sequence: TGTGCCAGCAGTCGTCAAAAACTTTATGAAAAACTGTTTTTT. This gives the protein CASSRQKLYEKLFF.

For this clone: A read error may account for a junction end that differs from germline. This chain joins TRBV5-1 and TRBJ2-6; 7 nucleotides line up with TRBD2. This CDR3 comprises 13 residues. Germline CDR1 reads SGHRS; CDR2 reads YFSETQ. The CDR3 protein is CASSFGGDNVLTF. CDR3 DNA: TGCGCCAGCAGCTTTGGGGGGGACAACGTCCTGACTTTC.

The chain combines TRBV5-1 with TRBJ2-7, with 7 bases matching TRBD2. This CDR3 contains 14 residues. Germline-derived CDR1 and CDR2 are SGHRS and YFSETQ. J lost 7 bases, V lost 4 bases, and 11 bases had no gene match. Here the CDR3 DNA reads TGCGCCAGCAGCCTGCAAAGCGGGAACGGGGAGCAGTACTTC. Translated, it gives CASSLQSGNGEQYF.

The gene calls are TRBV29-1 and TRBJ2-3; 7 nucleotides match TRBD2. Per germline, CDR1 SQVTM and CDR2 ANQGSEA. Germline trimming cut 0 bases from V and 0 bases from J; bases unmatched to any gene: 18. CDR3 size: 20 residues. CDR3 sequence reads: CSVEDPRLAARSGSTDTQYF. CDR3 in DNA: TGCAGCGTTGAAGATCCGAGACTAGCAGCCCGGTCGGGGAGCACAGATACGCAGTATTTT.

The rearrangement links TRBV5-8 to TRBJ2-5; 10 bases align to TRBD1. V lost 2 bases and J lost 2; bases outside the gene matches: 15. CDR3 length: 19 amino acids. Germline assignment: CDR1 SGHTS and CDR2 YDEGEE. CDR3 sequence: CASSFFAGTGVGRQETQYF. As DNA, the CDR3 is TGTGCCAGCAGCTTTTTTGCCGGGACAGGGGTAGGACGGCAAGAGACCCAGTACTTC. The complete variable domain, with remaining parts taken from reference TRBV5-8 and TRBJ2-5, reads EAGVTQSPTHLIKTRGQQATLRCSPISGHTSVYWYQQALGLGLQFLLWYDEGEERNRGNFPPRFSGRQFPNYSSELNVNALELEDSALYLCASSFFAGTGVGRQETQYFGPGTRLLVL.

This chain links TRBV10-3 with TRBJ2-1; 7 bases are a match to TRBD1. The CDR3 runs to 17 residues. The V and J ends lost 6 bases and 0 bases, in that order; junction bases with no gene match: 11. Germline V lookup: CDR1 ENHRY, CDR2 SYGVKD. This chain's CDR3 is CAIRERTGRDSYNEQFF. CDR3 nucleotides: TGTGCCATCAGGGAAAGGACAGGAAGGGACTCCTACAATGAGCAGTTCTTC.

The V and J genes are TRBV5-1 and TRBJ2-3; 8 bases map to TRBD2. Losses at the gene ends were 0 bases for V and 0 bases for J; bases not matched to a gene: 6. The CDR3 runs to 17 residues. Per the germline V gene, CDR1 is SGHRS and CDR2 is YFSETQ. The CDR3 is CASSLGHGGGSTDTQYF. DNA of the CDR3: TGCGCCAGCAGCTTGGGACACGGGGGGGGGAGCACAGATACGCAGTATTTT.

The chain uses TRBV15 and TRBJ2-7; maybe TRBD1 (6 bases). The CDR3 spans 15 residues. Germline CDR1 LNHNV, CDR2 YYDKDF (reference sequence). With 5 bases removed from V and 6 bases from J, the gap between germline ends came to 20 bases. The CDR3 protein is CATSQQGSALTEQYF. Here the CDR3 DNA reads TGTGCCACCAGCCAACAGGGATCCGCCCTTACCGAGCAGTACTTC.

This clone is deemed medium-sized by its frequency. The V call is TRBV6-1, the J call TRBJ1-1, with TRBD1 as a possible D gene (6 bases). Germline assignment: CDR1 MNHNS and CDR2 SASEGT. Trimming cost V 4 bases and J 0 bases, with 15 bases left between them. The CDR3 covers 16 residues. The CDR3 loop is CASSGDRRIMNTEAFF. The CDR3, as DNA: TGTGCCAGCAGTGGCGACAGGCGAATCATGAACACTGAAGCTTTCTTT.

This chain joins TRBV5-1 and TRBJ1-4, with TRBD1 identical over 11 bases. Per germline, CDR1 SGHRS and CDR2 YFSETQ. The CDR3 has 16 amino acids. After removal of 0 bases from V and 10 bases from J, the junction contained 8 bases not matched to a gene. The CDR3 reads CASSLDPGTGGVKLFF. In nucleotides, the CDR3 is TGCGCCAGCAGCTTGGACCCCGGGACAGGGGGGGTAAAACTGTTTTTT.

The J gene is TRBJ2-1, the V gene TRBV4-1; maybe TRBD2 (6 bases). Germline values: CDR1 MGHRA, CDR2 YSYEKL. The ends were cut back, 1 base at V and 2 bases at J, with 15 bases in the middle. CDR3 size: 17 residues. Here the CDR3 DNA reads TGCGCCAGCAGCCAAGGGAGGGACTTGCGCCCCTACAATGAGCAGTTCTTC. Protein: CASSQGRDLRPYNEQFF.

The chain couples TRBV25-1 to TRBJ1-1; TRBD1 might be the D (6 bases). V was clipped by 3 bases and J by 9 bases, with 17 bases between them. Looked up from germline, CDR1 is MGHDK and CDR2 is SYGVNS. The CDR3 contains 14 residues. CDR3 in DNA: TGTGCCAGCAGTGAGTCTGGGGGCAACTCACAAGCTTTCTTT. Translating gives CASSESGGNSQAFF. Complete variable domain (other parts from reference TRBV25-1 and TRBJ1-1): EADIYQTPRYLVIGTGKKITLECSQTMGHDKMYWYQQDPGMELHLIHYSYGVNSTEKGDLSSESTVSRIRTEHFPLTLESARPSHTSQYLCASSESGGNSQAFFGQGTRLTVV.

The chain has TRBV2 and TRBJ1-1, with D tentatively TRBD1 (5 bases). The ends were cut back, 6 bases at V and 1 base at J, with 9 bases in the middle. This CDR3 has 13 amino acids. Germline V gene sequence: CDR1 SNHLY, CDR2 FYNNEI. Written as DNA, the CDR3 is TGTGCCAGCAGACCGGGGGGGAACACTGAAGCTTTCTTT. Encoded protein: CASRPGGNTEAFF.

The CDR3 loop is CASSLRVVDGKLFF. The CDR3 DNA sequence: TGTGCCAGCAGCTTGAGGGTGGTTGATGGAAAACTGTTTTTT. The chain recombines TRBV13 with TRBJ1-4, with no clear D. In germline, CDR1 is PRHDT, CDR2 FYEKMQ (reference sequence). This CDR3 comprises 14 residues. Trimming removed 3 bases at V and 10 bases at J, with 15 bases between.